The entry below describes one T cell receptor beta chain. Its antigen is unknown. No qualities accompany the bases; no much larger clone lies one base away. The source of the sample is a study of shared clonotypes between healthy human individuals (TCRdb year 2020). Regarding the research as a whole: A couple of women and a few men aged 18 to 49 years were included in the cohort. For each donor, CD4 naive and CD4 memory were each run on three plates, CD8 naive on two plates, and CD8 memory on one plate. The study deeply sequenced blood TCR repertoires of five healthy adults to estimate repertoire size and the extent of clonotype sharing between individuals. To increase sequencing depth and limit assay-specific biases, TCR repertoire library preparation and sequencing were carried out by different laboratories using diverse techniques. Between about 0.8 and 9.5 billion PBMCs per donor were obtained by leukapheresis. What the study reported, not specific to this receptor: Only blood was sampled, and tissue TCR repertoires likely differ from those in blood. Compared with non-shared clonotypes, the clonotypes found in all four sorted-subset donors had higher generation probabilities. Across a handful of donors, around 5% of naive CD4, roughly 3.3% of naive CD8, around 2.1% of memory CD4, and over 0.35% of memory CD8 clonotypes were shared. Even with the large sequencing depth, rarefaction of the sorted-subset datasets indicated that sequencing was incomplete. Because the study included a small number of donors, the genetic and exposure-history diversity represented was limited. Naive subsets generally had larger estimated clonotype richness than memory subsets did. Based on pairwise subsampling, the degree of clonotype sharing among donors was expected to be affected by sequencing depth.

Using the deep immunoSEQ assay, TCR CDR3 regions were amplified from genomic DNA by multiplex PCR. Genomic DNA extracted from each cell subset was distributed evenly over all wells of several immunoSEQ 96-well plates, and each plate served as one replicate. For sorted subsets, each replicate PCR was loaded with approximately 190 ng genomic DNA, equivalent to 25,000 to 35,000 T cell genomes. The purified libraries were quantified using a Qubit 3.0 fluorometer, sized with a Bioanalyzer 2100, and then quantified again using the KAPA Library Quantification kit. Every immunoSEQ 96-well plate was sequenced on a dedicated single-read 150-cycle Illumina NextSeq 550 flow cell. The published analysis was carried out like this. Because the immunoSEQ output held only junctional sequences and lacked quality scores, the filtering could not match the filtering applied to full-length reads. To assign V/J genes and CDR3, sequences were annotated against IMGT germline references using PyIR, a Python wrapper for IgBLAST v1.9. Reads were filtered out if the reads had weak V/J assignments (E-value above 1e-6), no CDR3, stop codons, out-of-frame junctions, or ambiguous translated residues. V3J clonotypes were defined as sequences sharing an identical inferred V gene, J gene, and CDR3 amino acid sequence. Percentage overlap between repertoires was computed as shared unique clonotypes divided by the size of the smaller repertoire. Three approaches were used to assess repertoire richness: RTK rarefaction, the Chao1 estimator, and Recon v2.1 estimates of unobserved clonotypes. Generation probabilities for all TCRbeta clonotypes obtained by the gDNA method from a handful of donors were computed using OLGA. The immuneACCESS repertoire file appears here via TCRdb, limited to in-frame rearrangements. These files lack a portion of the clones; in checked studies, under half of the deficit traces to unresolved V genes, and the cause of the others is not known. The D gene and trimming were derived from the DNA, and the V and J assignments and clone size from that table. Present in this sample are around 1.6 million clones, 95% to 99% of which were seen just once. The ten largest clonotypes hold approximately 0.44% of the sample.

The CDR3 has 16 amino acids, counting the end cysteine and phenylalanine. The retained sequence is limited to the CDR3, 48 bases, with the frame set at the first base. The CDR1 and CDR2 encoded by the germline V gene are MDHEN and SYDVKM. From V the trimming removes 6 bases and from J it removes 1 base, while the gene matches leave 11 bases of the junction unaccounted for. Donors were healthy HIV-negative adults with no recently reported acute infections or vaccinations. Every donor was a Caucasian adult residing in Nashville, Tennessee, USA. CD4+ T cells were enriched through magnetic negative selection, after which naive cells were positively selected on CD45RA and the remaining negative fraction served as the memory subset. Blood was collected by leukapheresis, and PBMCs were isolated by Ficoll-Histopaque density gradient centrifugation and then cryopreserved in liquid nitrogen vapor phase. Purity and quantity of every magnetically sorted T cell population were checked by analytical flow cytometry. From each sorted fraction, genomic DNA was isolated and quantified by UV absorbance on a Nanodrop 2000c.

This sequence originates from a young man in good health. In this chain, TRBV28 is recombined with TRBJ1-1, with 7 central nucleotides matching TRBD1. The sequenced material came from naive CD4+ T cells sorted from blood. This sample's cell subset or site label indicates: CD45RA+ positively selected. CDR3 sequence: CASSMRNRGRNTEAFF. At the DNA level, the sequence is TGTGCCAGCAGCATGAGAAACAGGGGAAGGAACACTGAAGCTTTCTTT.